This TCR beta chain was profiled in a study of shared T cell receptors in the human thymus. Trimming left V 4 bases short and J 0 bases short, with 21 bases between. In germline, CDR1 is SQVTM, CDR2 ANQGSEA. CDR3 length: 17 residues. Sequenced by immunoSEQ multiplex PCR; TCRdb stores in-frame clones only, minus some. There are hundreds of thousands of clones in the sample; about 90% occur only once, and approximately 0.0097% lies in the top ten. The same specimen was also included in a second study, on human thymus T cells. This second report adds: It was healthy Finnish infants having corrective surgery for congenital heart defects who were the donors. Thymus tissue was removed during corrective cardiac surgery. Both thymic and peripheral blood repertoires showed apparently biased V and J usage. Thymic repertoires of unrelated individuals were reported in related research to overlap highly.

The specimen sequenced was thymocytes. The origin of this receptor is a boy under three years old with a congenital heart defect. This chain links TRBV29-1 with TRBJ2-5; TRBD2 might be the D (7 bases). The CDR3 region is CSVGGGRDKPHQETQYF. CDR3 DNA sequence: TGCAGCGTTGGTGGTGGGAGGGACAAGCCCCACCAAGAGACCCAGTACTTC. Variable domain in full (rest from reference TRBV29-1 and TRBJ2-5): SAVISQKPSRDICQRGTSLTIQCQVDSQVTMMFWYRQQPGQSLTLIATANQGSEATYESGFVIDKFPISRPNLTFSTLTVSNMSPEDSSIYLCSVGGGRDKPHQETQYFGPGTRLLVL.